These T cell receptor beta chains were read from a single sample in a study of blood T cell repertoires in COVID-19. Clones were read by immunoSEQ multiplex PCR, and TCRdb kept only the in-frame ones, dropping some. The repertoire holds over 55,000 clones, with approximately 85% as singletons. The source material was peripheral blood. Every receptor here comes from a man in his forties or fifties with acute or convalescent COVID-19. CDR3s include the opening cysteine and the closing phenylalanine or tryptophan. The D gene is left open where the match is weak. Only some rows state a clone size, as once, few, many or a class for expanded clones.

cdr3_length: 18; v_call: TRBV7-6; j_call: TRBJ2-2; clone_size: NA; d_call: TRBD2; cdr3_aa: CASSLGGGGAVGTGELFF; cdr3_nt: TGTGCCAGCAGCTTAGGTGGCGGGGGGGCCGTCGGCACCGGGGAGCTGTTTTTT
cdr3_length: 20; v_call: TRBV24-1; j_call: TRBJ2-6; clone_size: NA; d_call: NA; cdr3_aa: CATSVGGEKTGPSGANVLTF; cdr3_nt: TGTGCCACCAGCGTCGGCGGGGAAAAGACTGGCCCCTCTGGGGCCAACGTCCTGACTTTC
cdr3_length: 14; v_call: TRBV19; j_call: TRBJ2-2; clone_size: NA; d_call: TRBD2; cdr3_aa: CASLRAGGSGELFF; cdr3_nt: TGTGCCAGCCTTAGGGCGGGGGGTTCCGGGGAGCTGTTTTTT
cdr3_length: 20; v_call: TRBV28; j_call: TRBJ2-1; clone_size: NA; d_call: TRBD1; cdr3_aa: CASSLFPAGTGDRADNEQFF; cdr3_nt: TGTGCCAGCAGTTTGTTCCCCGCCGGGACAGGGGATAGGGCGGACAATGAGCAGTTCTTC
cdr3_length: 16; v_call: TRBV15; j_call: TRBJ2-3; clone_size: NA; d_call: TRBD2; cdr3_aa: CATSGRLAGGADTQYF; cdr3_nt: TGTGCCACCAGCGGTAGACTAGCGGGGGGGGCAGATACGCAGTATTTT
cdr3_length: 17; v_call: TRBV19; j_call: TRBJ1-5; clone_size: NA; d_call: TRBD1; cdr3_aa: CASSLGVTGDSNQPQHF; cdr3_nt: TGTGCCAGTAGCTTAGGGGTGACAGGGGATAGCAATCAGCCCCAGCATTTT
cdr3_length: 14; v_call: TRBV5-8; j_call: TRBJ1-5; clone_size: NA; d_call: NA; cdr3_aa: CASSWGAGEQPQHF; cdr3_nt: TGTGCCAGCAGCTGGGGCGCGGGGGAGCAGCCCCAGCATTTT
cdr3_length: 15; v_call: TRBV6-5; j_call: TRBJ1-6; clone_size: NA; d_call: TRBD1; cdr3_aa: CASSWDRGPESPLHF; cdr3_nt: TGTGCCAGCAGTTGGGACAGGGGGCCGGAATCACCCCTCCACTTT
cdr3_length: 14; v_call: TRBV6-2/TRBV6-3; j_call: TRBJ1-1; clone_size: few; d_call: NA; cdr3_aa: CASSYPSPTGEAFF; cdr3_nt: TGTGCCAGCAGTTATCCTAGCCCAACGGGTGAAGCTTTCTTT
cdr3_length: 16; v_call: TRBV2; j_call: TRBJ2-2; clone_size: NA; d_call: NA; cdr3_aa: CASSVLDLANTGELFF; cdr3_nt: TGTGCCAGCAGTGTATTGGACTTAGCGAACACCGGGGAGCTGTTTTTT
cdr3_length: 14; v_call: TRBV19; j_call: TRBJ1-5; clone_size: NA; d_call: NA; cdr3_aa: CASSIRGPGQPQHF; cdr3_nt: TGTGCCAGTAGTATTCGAGGGCCGGGACAGCCCCAGCATTTT
cdr3_length: 16; v_call: TRBV7-9; j_call: TRBJ2-1; clone_size: NA; d_call: NA; cdr3_aa: CASSKRDKGFYNEQFF; cdr3_nt: TGTGCCAGCAGCAAAAGGGACAAAGGGTTCTACAATGAGCAGTTCTTC
cdr3_length: 16; v_call: TRBV24-1; j_call: TRBJ2-7; clone_size: once; d_call: TRBD1; cdr3_aa: CATSDSRQGWAYEQYF; cdr3_nt: TGTGCCACCAGTGATTCGCGACAGGGATGGGCCTACGAGCAGTACTTC
cdr3_length: 15; v_call: TRBV7-9; j_call: TRBJ2-5; clone_size: NA; d_call: NA; cdr3_aa: CASSQAASGVETQYF; cdr3_nt: TGTGCCAGCAGCCAGGCTGCGTCCGGGGTCGAGACCCAGTACTTC
cdr3_length: 13; v_call: TRBV27; j_call: TRBJ2-1; clone_size: few; d_call: NA; cdr3_aa: CASSNREGNEQFF; cdr3_nt: TGTGCCAGCAGCAACAGGGAGGGCAATGAGCAGTTCTTC
cdr3_length: 13; v_call: TRBV5-1; j_call: TRBJ2-3; clone_size: few; d_call: NA; cdr3_aa: CASKLPNTDTQYF; cdr3_nt: TGCGCCAGCAAACTGCCCAACACAGATACGCAGTATTTT
cdr3_length: 14; v_call: TRBV9; j_call: TRBJ2-1; clone_size: once; d_call: NA; cdr3_aa: CASSVFGHSNEQFF; cdr3_nt: TGTGCCAGCAGCGTATTTGGGCACAGCAATGAGCAGTTCTTC
cdr3_length: 15; v_call: TRBV19; j_call: TRBJ1-1; clone_size: once; d_call: NA; cdr3_aa: CASSLWDTMNTEAFF; cdr3_nt: TGTGCCAGTAGTCTATGGGACACCATGAACACTGAAGCTTTCTTT
cdr3_length: 14; v_call: TRBV6-1; j_call: TRBJ2-1; clone_size: NA; d_call: TRBD2; cdr3_aa: CASSEGGTNNEQFF; cdr3_nt: TGTGCCAGCAGTGAAGGGGGGACTAACAATGAGCAGTTCTTC
cdr3_length: 15; v_call: TRBV10-3; j_call: TRBJ1-5; clone_size: NA; d_call: TRBD1; cdr3_aa: CALTGRGLVSQPQHF; cdr3_nt: TGTGCCCTAACCGGCAGGGGGCTTGTGTCTCAGCCCCAGCATTTT
cdr3_length: 16; v_call: TRBV11-2; j_call: TRBJ2-7; clone_size: NA; d_call: TRBD2; cdr3_aa: CASSRGSGGAQYEQYF; cdr3_nt: TGTGCCAGCAGCCGGGGTAGCGGGGGGGCTCAGTACGAGCAGTACTTC
cdr3_length: 15; v_call: TRBV15; j_call: TRBJ1-5; clone_size: few; d_call: TRBD1; cdr3_aa: CATSRQTGEVQPQHF; cdr3_nt: TGTGCCACCAGCAGACAGACAGGGGAAGTTCAGCCCCAGCATTTT
cdr3_length: 16; v_call: TRBV19; j_call: TRBJ2-3; clone_size: NA; d_call: TRBD2; cdr3_aa: CASSALAGGPTDTQYF; cdr3_nt: TGTGCCAGTAGTGCCCTAGCGGGGGGTCCCACAGATACGCAGTATTTT
cdr3_length: 17; v_call: TRBV7-3; j_call: TRBJ2-2; clone_size: NA; d_call: NA; cdr3_aa: CASSPTGGGEDTGELFF; cdr3_nt: TGTGCCAGCAGCCCTACCGGCGGGGGCGAGGACACCGGGGAGCTGTTTTTT
cdr3_length: 17; v_call: TRBV3-1/TRBV3-2; j_call: TRBJ2-1; clone_size: NA; d_call: TRBD2; cdr3_aa: CASSPRTSGLTYNEQFF; cdr3_nt: TGTGCCAGCAGCCCAAGGACTAGCGGTTTGACCTACAATGAGCAGTTCTTC
cdr3_length: 15; v_call: TRBV30; j_call: TRBJ1-2; clone_size: NA; d_call: TRBD1; cdr3_aa: CAWTDSPRQGSGYTF; cdr3_nt: TGTGCCTGGACCGACTCCCCCCGACAGGGATCGGGCTACACCTTC
cdr3_length: 14; v_call: TRBV10-3; j_call: TRBJ1-4; clone_size: NA; d_call: TRBD1; cdr3_aa: CAISGGDSNEKLFF; cdr3_nt: TGTGCCATCAGTGGGGGGGACAGTAATGAAAAACTGTTTTTT
cdr3_length: 18; v_call: TRBV10-3; j_call: TRBJ2-1; clone_size: once; d_call: TRBD1; cdr3_aa: CAISESKFFGTGGNEQFF; cdr3_nt: TGTGCCATCAGTGAGTCAAAGTTTTTTGGGACAGGGGGCAATGAGCAGTTCTTC
cdr3_length: 14; v_call: TRBV4-2; j_call: TRBJ1-2; clone_size: NA; d_call: NA; cdr3_aa: CASSQERTAYGYTF; cdr3_nt: TGTGCCAGCAGCCAAGAACGGACAGCATATGGCTACACCTTC
cdr3_length: 14; v_call: TRBV7-2; j_call: TRBJ2-7; clone_size: many; d_call: TRBD2; cdr3_aa: CASSPSGGTYEQYF; cdr3_nt: TGTGCCAGCAGCCCTAGCGGGGGGACCTACGAGCAGTACTTC
cdr3_length: 12; v_call: TRBV29-1; j_call: TRBJ2-1; clone_size: NA; d_call: NA; cdr3_aa: CSVDRRGGEQFF; cdr3_nt: TGCAGCGTTGACCGCAGGGGCGGTGAGCAGTTCTTC
cdr3_length: 15; v_call: TRBV7-9; j_call: TRBJ1-1; clone_size: NA; d_call: TRBD1; cdr3_aa: CASSHRTGGGGSTYF; cdr3_nt: TGTGCCAGCAGCCACAGGACAGGTGGAGGGGGATCGACGTACTTT
cdr3_length: 11; v_call: TRBV29-1; j_call: TRBJ2-5; clone_size: NA; d_call: NA; cdr3_aa: CSVEAAETQYF; cdr3_nt: TGCAGCGTTGAGGCGGCGGAGACCCAGTACTTC
cdr3_length: 14; v_call: TRBV5-1; j_call: TRBJ2-1; clone_size: few; d_call: TRBD1; cdr3_aa: CASSRDRDYNEQFF; cdr3_nt: TGCGCCAGCAGTCGGGACAGGGACTACAATGAGCAGTTCTTC
cdr3_length: 15; v_call: TRBV5-8; j_call: TRBJ2-2; clone_size: NA; d_call: TRBD1; cdr3_aa: CASSRGTANTGELFF; cdr3_nt: TGTGCCAGCAGCCGAGGGACAGCTAACACCGGGGAGCTGTTTTTT
cdr3_length: 15; v_call: TRBV5-1; j_call: TRBJ2-1; clone_size: NA; d_call: TRBD2; cdr3_aa: CASSLIAGGRNEQFF; cdr3_nt: TGCGCCAGCAGCTTGATCGCGGGGGGGCGAAATGAGCAGTTCTTC
cdr3_length: 15; v_call: TRBV2; j_call: TRBJ1-4; clone_size: NA; d_call: TRBD1; cdr3_aa: CASSDLGQEGEKLFF; cdr3_nt: TGTGCCAGCAGTGACCTCGGACAGGAAGGTGAAAAACTGTTTTTT
cdr3_length: 14; v_call: TRBV14; j_call: TRBJ1-5; clone_size: NA; d_call: NA; cdr3_aa: CASSQFGVDQPQHF; cdr3_nt: TGTGCCAGCAGCCAATTCGGAGTGGATCAGCCCCAGCATTTT
cdr3_length: 15; v_call: TRBV29-1; j_call: TRBJ2-5; clone_size: NA; d_call: NA; cdr3_aa: CSVSIDWTTKETQYF; cdr3_nt: TGCAGCGTCTCCATTGATTGGACAACTAAAGAGACCCAGTACTTC
cdr3_length: 15; v_call: TRBV29-1; j_call: TRBJ2-3; clone_size: NA; d_call: TRBD2; cdr3_aa: CSGLAGAGGIDTQYF; cdr3_nt: TGCAGCGGACTAGCGGGGGCCGGGGGGATTGATACGCAGTATTTT
cdr3_length: 14; v_call: TRBV3-1/TRBV3-2; j_call: TRBJ1-2; clone_size: NA; d_call: TRBD1; cdr3_aa: CASSQDLTGNGYTF; cdr3_nt: TGTGCCAGCAGCCAAGATCTGACAGGGAATGGCTACACCTTC
cdr3_length: 14; v_call: TRBV10-1; j_call: TRBJ2-1; clone_size: NA; d_call: TRBD1; cdr3_aa: CASSGDRGSGEQFF; cdr3_nt: TGCGCCAGCAGTGGGGACAGGGGTAGTGGTGAGCAGTTCTTC
cdr3_length: 14; v_call: TRBV5-5; j_call: TRBJ1-2; clone_size: NA; d_call: NA; cdr3_aa: CASSLAQTVYGYTF; cdr3_nt: TGTGCCAGCAGCTTGGCGCAGACAGTCTATGGCTACACCTTC
cdr3_length: 15; v_call: TRBV6-5; j_call: TRBJ2-7; clone_size: NA; d_call: TRBD1; cdr3_aa: CASSPDRASSYEQYF; cdr3_nt: TGTGCCAGCAGTCCCGACAGGGCGAGCTCCTACGAGCAGTACTTC
cdr3_length: 15; v_call: TRBV7-8; j_call: TRBJ1-5; clone_size: once; d_call: NA; cdr3_aa: CASSLAEGLNQPQHF; cdr3_nt: TGTGCCAGCAGCTTAGCGGAGGGCCTCAATCAGCCCCAGCATTTT
cdr3_length: 14; v_call: TRBV2; j_call: TRBJ2-1; clone_size: NA; d_call: TRBD2; cdr3_aa: CASSVGGAVNEQFF; cdr3_nt: TGTGCCAGCAGTGTCGGGGGGGCTGTCAATGAGCAGTTCTTC
cdr3_length: 16; v_call: TRBV5-1; j_call: TRBJ2-3; clone_size: NA; d_call: NA; cdr3_aa: CASSLEGRDSTDTQYF; cdr3_nt: TGCGCCAGCAGCTTGGAAGGGCGGGACAGCACAGATACGCAGTATTTT